Listed below are T cell receptor beta chains from one sample, sequenced in a study of cytomegalovirus exposure and HLA in healthy donors. Assay: immunoSEQ multiplex PCR; the TCRdb copy retains only in-frame clones and omits some. This sample has approximately 150,000 clones, with approximately 79% found just once. The specimen was PBMCs. The receptors stem from a male donor in good health and CMV-seronegative. Both conserved end residues are trimmed from each CDR3.

>TRBV5-1|10|TRBJ2-2
AGQGNTGELF
>TRBV13|14|TRBJ1-2
ASSLGRGQGASGYT
>TRBV5-1|10|TRBJ2-7
ASSFGQYEQY
>TRBV25-1|12|TRBJ1-1
ASSTDGGDTEAF
>TRBV2|12|TRBJ1-4
ASMWTGSNEKLF
>TRBV30|14|TRBJ1-3
AWSLDSPSSGNTIY
>TRBV30|10|TRBJ1-1
AWSRGLTEAF
>TRBV4-2|13|TRBJ2-1
ASSQELRGLNEQF
>TRBV27|12|TRBJ1-2
ASSHSGQGGGYT
>TRBV14|12|TRBJ1-1
ASSLNRGRTEAF
>TRBV5-4|13|TRBJ2-1
ASSLARGSYNEQF
>TRBV11-2|12|TRBJ1-1
ASSFTGQNTEAF
>TRBV11-2|11|TRBJ1-2
ASSFFSDYGYT
>TRBV19|13|TRBJ2-2
ASSHRYANTGELF
>TRBV2|12|TRBJ2-2
ASGRGLITGELF
>TRBV11-2|11|TRBJ1-3
ASSPPGGNTIY
>TRBV6-5|11|TRBJ2-3
ASRSPVTDTQY
>TRBV28|10|TRBJ1-2
ASSSPGLLNT
>TRBV5-1|12|TRBJ1-1
ASSMIGGNTEAF
>TRBV6-5|12|TRBJ2-7
ASSGGLNPYEQY
>TRBV7-8|13|TRBJ2-7
ASRNTGGSGYEQY
>TRBV5-5|14|TRBJ2-5
ASSAWGRGDQETQY
>TRBV10-3|12|TRBJ2-3
AIRQAGGLDTQY
>TRBV11-2|12|TRBJ1-1
ASSSTGVRPEAF
>TRBV5-1|13|TRBJ1-3
ASSLGTGAGNTIY
>TRBV11-2|15|TRBJ1-1
ASSLVYGQGKGTEAF
>TRBV7-9|12|TRBJ2-1
ASSLRVRDNEQF
>TRBV7-9|13|TRBJ2-3
ASSLGTGKTDTQY
>TRBV18|14|TRBJ1-3
ASSPLGLISGNTIY
>TRBV6-5|14|TRBJ1-6
ASSYPRTGNNSPLH
>TRBV5-1|13|TRBJ2-7
ASSLGQTLSYEQY
>TRBV5-6|11|TRBJ2-7
ASSPGQTYEQY
>TRBV5-4|14|TRBJ2-7
ASSPDRRSSRYEQY